Described below is a single T cell receptor beta chain sequence and its context. Antigen: not known. CDR1 MDHEN and CDR2 SYDVKM come from the germline V gene. The germline V and J ends were trimmed by 5 bases and 0 bases, with 19 bases remaining between them. The CDR3 is 17 residues long. Attachment of unique molecular identifiers to individual cDNA molecules was performed. TCRdb passed the 5' RACE reads through MiXCR, listing each CDR3 protein once. This table has about 110,000 distinct CDR3 sequences, roughly 12% appearing once. These data belong to a study of early T cells in non-severe SARS-CoV-2 infection. About the study: Sequencing used unsorted whole-blood bulk RNA, so chains lack pairing. Overall study results and limits: Matching with VDJdb favored anti-spike CD8 responses (missing private and CD4 specificities).

The chain employs TRBV28 and TRBJ1-2; TRBD1 is a possible D gene (5 bases). The receptor was isolated from an adult who was a healthcare worker with PCR-confirmed SARS-CoV-2 infection or an uninfected control (not recorded which). Material: whole blood, obtained at baseline. CDR3 amino acids: CASSAYQPGPANYGYTF. DNA for the CDR3: TGTGCCAGCAGTGCGTACCAACCGGGGCCCGCTAACTATGGCTACACCTTC.